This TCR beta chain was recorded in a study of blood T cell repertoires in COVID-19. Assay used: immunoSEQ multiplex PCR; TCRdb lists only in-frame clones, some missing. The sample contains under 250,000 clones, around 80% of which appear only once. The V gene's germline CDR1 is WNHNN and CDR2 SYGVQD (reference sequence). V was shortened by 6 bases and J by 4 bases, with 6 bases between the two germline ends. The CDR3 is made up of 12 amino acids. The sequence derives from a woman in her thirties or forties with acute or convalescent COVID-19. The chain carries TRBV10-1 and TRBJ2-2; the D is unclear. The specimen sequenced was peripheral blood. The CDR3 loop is CASRSSTGELFF. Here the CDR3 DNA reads TGCGCCAGCAGGAGTTCCACCGGGGAGCTGTTTTTT.